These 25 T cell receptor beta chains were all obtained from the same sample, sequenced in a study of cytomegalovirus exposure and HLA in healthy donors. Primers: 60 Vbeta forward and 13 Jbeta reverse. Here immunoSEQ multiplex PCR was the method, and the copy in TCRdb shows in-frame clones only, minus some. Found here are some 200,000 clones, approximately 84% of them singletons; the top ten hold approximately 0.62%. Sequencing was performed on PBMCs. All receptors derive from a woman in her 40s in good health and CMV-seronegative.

The CDR3 region is CASSQDRGENQPQHF. The CDR3 DNA reads as TGCGCCAGCAGCCAAGATCGGGGGGAAAATCAGCCCCAGCATTTT. The chain is built from TRBV4-1 and TRBJ1-5, with D possibly TRBD1 on 5 matching bases. This CDR3 spans 15 amino acids. Germline V gene sequence: CDR1 MGHRA, CDR2 YSYEKL. V lost 0 bases and J 4 bases, leaving 10 bases between the germline ends.

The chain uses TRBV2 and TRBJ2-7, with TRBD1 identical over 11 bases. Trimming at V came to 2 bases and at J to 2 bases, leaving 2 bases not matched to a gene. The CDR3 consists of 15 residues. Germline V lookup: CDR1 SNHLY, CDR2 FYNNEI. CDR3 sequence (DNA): TGTGCCAGCAGTGAAAGGGGACAGGGGGCCTACGAGCAGTACTTC. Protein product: CASSERGQGAYEQYF.

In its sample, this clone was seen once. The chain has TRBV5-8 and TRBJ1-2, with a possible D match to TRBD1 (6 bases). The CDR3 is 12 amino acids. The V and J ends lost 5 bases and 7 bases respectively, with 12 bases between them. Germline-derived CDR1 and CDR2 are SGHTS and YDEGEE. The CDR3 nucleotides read TGTGCCAGCAGAGAGACAGGAGTTGGCTACACCTTC. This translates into CASRETGVGYTF.

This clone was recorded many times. The CDR3 bases are TGTGCCAGTAGGGACAGGGGGCGATTGGCTTTCTTT. The encoded protein is CASRDRGRLAFF. The V call is TRBV19, the J call TRBJ1-1; TRBD1 agrees at 11 bases. The CDR3 length is 12 residues. In germline, CDR1 is LNHDA, CDR2 SQIVND (reference sequence). J was trimmed by 11 bases and V by 6 bases; bases with no gene match: 5.

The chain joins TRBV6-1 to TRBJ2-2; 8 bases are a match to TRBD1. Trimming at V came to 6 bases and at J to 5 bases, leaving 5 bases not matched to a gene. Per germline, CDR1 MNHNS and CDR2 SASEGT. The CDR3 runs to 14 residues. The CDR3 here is CASSVTGGTGELFF. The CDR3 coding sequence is TGTGCCAGCAGCGTTACAGGGGGAACCGGGGAGCTGTTTTTT.

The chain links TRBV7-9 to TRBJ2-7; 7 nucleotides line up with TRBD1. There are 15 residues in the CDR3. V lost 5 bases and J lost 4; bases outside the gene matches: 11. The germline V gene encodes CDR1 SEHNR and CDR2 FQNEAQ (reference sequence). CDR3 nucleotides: TGTGCCAGCAGCACCTCGACAGGGTATACGTACGAGCAGTACTTC. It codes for CASSTSTGYTYEQYF.

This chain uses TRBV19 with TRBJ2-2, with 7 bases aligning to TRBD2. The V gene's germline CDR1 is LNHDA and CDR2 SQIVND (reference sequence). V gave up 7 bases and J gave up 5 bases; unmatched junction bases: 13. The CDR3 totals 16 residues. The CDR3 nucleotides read TGTGCCAGTAAGGAATATCAGGGAGGGCGAACCGGGGAGCTGTTTTTT. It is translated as CASKEYQGGRTGELFF.

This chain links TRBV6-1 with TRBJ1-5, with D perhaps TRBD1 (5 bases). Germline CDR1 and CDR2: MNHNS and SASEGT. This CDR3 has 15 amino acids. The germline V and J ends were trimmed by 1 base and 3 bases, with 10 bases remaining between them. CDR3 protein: CASSEDLGANQPQHF. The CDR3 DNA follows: TGTGCCAGCAGTGAAGACCTAGGGGCCAATCAGCCCCAGCATTTT.

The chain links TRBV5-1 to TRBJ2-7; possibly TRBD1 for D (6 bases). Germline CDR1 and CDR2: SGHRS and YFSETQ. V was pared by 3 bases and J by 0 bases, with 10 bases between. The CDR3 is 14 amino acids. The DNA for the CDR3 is TGCGCCAGCAGCTGGGACACCGGCTCCTACGAGCAGTACTTC. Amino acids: CASSWDTGSYEQYF.

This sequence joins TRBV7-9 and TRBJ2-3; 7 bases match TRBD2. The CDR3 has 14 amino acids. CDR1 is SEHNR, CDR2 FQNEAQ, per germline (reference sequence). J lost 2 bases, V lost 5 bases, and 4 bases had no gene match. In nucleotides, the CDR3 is TGTGCCAGCAGCCGGGGGGATCCCACAGATACGCAGTATTTT. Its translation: CASSRGDPTDTQYF.

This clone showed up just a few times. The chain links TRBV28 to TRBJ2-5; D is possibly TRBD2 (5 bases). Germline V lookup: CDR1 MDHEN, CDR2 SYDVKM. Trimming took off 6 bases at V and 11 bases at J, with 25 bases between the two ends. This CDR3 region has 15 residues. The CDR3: CASRRGLTIPREQYF. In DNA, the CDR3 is TGTGCCAGCAGGAGAGGACTGACAATACCGAGAGAGCAGTACTTC.

CDR3 sequence: CASRDLPAGDSPLHF. The CDR3 coding sequence is TGTGCCAGCAGAGACTTACCGGCAGGGGACTCACCCCTCCACTTT. V usage is TRBV9 and J usage is TRBJ1-6; D might be TRBD1 (6 bases). The CDR3 covers 15 residues. CDR1 and CDR2 from the germline V gene are SGDLS and YYNGEE. Trimming left V 5 bases short and J 10 bases short, with 19 bases between.

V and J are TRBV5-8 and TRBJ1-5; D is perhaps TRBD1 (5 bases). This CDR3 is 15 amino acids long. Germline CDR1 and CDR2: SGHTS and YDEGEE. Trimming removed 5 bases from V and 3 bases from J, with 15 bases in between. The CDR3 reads CASSYSRQPNQPQHF. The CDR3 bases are TGTGCCAGCAGTTATAGCCGACAGCCCAATCAGCCCCAGCATTTT.

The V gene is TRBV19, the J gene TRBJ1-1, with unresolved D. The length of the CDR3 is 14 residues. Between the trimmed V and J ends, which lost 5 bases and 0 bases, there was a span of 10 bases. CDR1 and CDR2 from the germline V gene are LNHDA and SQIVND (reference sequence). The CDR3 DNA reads TGTGCCAGTAGTTTTGTGGGCATGAACACTGAAGCTTTCTTT. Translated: CASSFVGMNTEAFF.

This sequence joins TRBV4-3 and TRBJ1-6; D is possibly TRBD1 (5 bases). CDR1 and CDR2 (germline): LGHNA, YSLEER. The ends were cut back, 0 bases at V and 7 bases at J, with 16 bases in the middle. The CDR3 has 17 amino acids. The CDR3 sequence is CASSQEITPQGNSPLHF. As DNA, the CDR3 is TGCGCCAGCAGCCAAGAGATTACGCCTCAGGGCAATTCACCCCTCCACTTT.

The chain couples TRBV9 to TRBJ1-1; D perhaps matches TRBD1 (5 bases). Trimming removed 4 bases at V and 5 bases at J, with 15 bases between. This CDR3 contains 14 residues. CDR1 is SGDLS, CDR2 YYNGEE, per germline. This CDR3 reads CASSISTAATEAFF. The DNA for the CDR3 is TGTGCCAGCAGCATATCGACAGCCGCGACTGAAGCTTTCTTT.

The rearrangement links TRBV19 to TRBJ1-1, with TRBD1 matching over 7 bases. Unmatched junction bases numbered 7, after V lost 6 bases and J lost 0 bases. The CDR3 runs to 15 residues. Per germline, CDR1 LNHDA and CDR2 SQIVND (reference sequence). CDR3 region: CASRVRQGMNTEAFF. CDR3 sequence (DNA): TGTGCCAGTAGGGTCCGACAGGGTATGAACACTGAAGCTTTCTTT.

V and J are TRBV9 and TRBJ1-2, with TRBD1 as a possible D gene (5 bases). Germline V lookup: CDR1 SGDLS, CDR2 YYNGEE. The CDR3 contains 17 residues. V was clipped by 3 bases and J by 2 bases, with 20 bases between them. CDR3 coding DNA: TGTGCCAGCAGCGACCCTGTAGGGGTGGGGTTCAACTATGGCTACACCTTC. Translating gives CASSDPVGVGFNYGYTF.

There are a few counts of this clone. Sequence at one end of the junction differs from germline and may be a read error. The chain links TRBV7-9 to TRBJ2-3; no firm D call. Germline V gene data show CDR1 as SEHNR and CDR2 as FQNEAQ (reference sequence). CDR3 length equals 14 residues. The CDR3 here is CASSQPVSTDTQYF. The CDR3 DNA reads TGCGCCAGCAGCCAACCGGTTAGCACAGATACGCAGTATTTT.

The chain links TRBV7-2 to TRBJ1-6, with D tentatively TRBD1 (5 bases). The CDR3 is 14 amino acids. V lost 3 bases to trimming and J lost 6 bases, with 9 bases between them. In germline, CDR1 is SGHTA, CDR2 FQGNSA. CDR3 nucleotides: TGTGCCAGCAGCTTGGGGCAGGTTAATTCACCCCTCCACTTT. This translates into CASSLGQVNSPLHF.

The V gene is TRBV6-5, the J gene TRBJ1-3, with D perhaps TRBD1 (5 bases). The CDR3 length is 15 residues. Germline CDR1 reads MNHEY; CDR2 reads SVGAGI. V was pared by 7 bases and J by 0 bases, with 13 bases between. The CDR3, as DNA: TGTGCCAGCAAAACCGGGGGAACCTCTGGAAACACCATATATTTT. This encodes CASKTGGTSGNTIYF.

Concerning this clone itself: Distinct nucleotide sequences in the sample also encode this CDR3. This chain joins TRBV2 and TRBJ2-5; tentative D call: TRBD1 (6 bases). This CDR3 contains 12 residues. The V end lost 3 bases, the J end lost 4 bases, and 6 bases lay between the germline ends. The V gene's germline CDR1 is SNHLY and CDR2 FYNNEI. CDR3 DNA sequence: TGTGCCAGCAGTGACAGGGGAGAGACCCAGTACTTC. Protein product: CASSDRGETQYF. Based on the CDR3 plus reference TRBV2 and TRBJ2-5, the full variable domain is EPEVTQTPSHQVTQMGQEVILRCVPISNHLYFYWYRQILGQKVEFLVSFYNNEISEKSEIFDDQFSVERPDGSNFTLKIRSTKLEDSAMYFCASSDRGETQYFGPGTRLLVL.

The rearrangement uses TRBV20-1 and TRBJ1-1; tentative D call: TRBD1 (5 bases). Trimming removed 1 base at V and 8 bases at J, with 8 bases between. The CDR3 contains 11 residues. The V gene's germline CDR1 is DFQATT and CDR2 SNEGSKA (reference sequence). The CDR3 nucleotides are TGCAGTGCTAGAGGAGACAGCGAAGCTTTCTTT. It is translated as CSARGDSEAFF.

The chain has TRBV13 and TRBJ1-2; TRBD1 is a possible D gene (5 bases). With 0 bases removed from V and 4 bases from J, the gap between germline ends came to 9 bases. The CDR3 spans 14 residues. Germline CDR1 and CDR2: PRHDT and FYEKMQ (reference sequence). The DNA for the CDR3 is TGTGCCAGCAGCTTAGGCAGGGTGACCTATGGCTACACCTTC. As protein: CASSLGRVTYGYTF.

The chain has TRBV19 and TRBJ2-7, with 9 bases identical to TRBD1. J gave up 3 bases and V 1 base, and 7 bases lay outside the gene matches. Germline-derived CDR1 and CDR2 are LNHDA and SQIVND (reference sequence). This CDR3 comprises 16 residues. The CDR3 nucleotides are TGTGCCAGTAGTATAGTAGGGCCGGGACAGGGCTACGAGCAGTACTTC. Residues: CASSIVGPGQGYEQYF.